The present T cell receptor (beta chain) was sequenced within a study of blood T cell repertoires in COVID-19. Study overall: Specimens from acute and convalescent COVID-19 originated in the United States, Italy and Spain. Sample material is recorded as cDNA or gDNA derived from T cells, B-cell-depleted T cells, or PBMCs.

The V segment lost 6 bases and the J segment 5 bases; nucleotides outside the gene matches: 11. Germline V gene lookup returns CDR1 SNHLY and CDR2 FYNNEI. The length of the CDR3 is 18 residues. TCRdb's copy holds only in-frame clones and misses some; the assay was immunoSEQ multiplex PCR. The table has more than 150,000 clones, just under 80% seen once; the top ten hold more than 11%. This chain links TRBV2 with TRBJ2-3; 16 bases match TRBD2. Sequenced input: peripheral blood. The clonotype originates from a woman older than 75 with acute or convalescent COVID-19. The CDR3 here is CASSRTGTSGGAIDTQYF. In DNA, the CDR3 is TGTGCCAGCAGCCGGACCGGGACTAGCGGGGGGGCCATAGATACGCAGTATTTT.